This T cell receptor beta chain was observed in a study of T cell changes during pregnancy in multiple sclerosis. The table came from immunoSEQ multiplex PCR; TCRdb's copy has only in-frame clones and leaves some out. This table has roughly 63,000 clones, less than 95% appearing once. The germline V gene has CDR1 ENHRY and CDR2 SYGVKD. V lost 3 bases and J lost 6; bases outside the gene matches: 7. The CDR3 loop spans 15 amino acids. Here the sequenced sample was peripheral blood, taken in the second trimester of pregnancy. The sequence derives from a female donor in good health, enrolled as a control in a pregnancy study. The rearrangement joins TRBV10-3 to TRBJ2-1; 8 nucleotides match TRBD2. The CDR3 nucleotides are TGTGCCATCAGTGACCCGACTAGCGCAAGCAATGAGCAGTTCTTC. It yields the protein CAISDPTSASNEQFF.